This TCR beta chain was found in a study of lymphopenia after photon versus proton radiotherapy. The germline V and J ends were trimmed by 4 bases and 2 bases, with 11 bases remaining between them. The CDR3 loop spans 13 amino acids. Germline V lookup: CDR1 SQVTM, CDR2 ANQGSEA. Study-wide points: Post-nadir diversity loss with photons came from oligoclonal expansion, particularly CD8+ Temra cells. Authors raise, but do not show, better survival with proton therapy. Post-nadir TCR diversity decline inversely tracked overall survival among those who died. Photon-treated patients lost naive T cells and TCR diversity; proton-treated stayed stable.

Repertoires were generated with immunoSEQ multiplex PCR, while TCRdb's copy carries only in-frame clones and drops some. The sample has 3,500 to 4,500 clones, around 69% seen once. A remark on this clone: Its antigen is unidentified.

The TCR comes from a man older than 75 with esophageal cancer. The sequences come from peripheral blood, collected from a patient treated with proton-based radiotherapy. This chain uses TRBV29-1 with TRBJ2-5, with D possibly being TRBD2 (5 bases). The CDR3 DNA follows: TGCAGCGTTGTGTGGTTAGCGCAAGAGACCCAGTACTTC. This sequence encodes CSVVWLAQETQYF.